This TCR beta chain comes out of a study of T cell responses to AZD1222 COVID-19 vaccine. The germline gives CDR1 MNHEY, CDR2 SMNVEV (reference sequence). With 7 bases clipped from V and 4 bases from J, the junction kept 9 bases outside the gene matches. The length of the CDR3 is 14 residues. Profiled with immunoSEQ multiplex PCR; TCRdb holds only in-frame clones, not every one. The sample comprises around 80,000 clones, around four fifths of which are singletons, and approximately 1.4% rests with the top ten. The J gene is TRBJ1-2, the V gene TRBV27; TRBD1 matches 7 bases. The sequence came from an adult who received the AZD1222 COVID-19 vaccine. Sequenced material: peripheral blood, taken 28 days after the second AZD1222 dose. The CDR3 DNA reads as TGTGCCAGCACCAGTCTAGGGGGCGGCTATGGCTACACCTTC. Protein: CASTSLGGGYGYTF.